This T cell receptor beta chain is from a study of cytomegalovirus exposure and HLA in healthy donors. Study outcomes and limitations: Specificity for CMV antigens was confirmed in vitro for a few of the CMV-associated chains. Whilst most TCR sequences proved rare, a subset of public TCRs occurred across many donors. According to the study, around 150 TCR beta chains were cytomegalovirus-associated.

Turning to this clone: What it recognizes is unknown.

Separation from the roughly 700-subject first cohort characterized the approximately 130-subject validation cohort, to which the donors belonged. Profiled with immunoSEQ multiplex PCR; TCRdb holds only in-frame clones, not every one. The sample lists roughly 270,000 clones, 70% to 90% occurring once. Germline V lookup: CDR1 LNHDA, CDR2 SQIVND (reference sequence). There are 15 residues in the CDR3. The junction had 7 bases not matched to a gene; V was cut back by 9 bases and J by 3 bases. The V gene is TRBV19, the J gene TRBJ2-3, with TRBD1 matching over 12 bases. Sequencing input: PBMCs. This sequence originates from a woman aged 18 to 35 in good health and CMV-seronegative. CDR3 protein: CARIPGQGATDTQYF. The DNA for the CDR3 is TGTGCCAGGATACCGGGACAGGGGGCAACAGATACGCAGTATTTT.